What follows are 13 T cell receptor beta chains derived from one specimen sequenced in a study of blood T cell repertoires in COVID-19 (TCRdb year 2020). The method behind the library was the immunoSEQ multiplex PCR assay. The table was pulled from immuneACCESS by TCRdb, which kept in-frame rearrangements only. Such tables lose some clones; where checked, under half of the loss comes from unresolved V genes, and the rest has no known cause. This sample is represented by 140,000 to 150,000 clones; roughly 85% of them were singletons. The ten biggest clones cover about 4.5% of the sample. Sequencing input: PBMCs or T cells enriched from blood (not recorded which). Receptors were obtained from a middle-aged man who had recovered from COVID-19.

The chain joins TRBV19 to TRBJ2-7; D unclear. The V end was cut by 2 bases, the J end by 4 bases, with 9 bases between. From germline, CDR1 is LNHDA and CDR2 SQIVND (reference sequence). The CDR3 extends over 13 amino acids. DNA of the CDR3: TGTGCCAGTAGTATAAAACTTCTGTACGAGCAGTACTTC. As protein: CASSIKLLYEQYF.

The chain combines TRBV18 with TRBJ1-2, with 8 nucleotides matching TRBD1. V lost 5 bases, J lost 3 bases, and 2 bases stayed unmatched. Germline CDR1 is KGHSH and CDR2 is LQKENI. The CDR3 length is 13 residues. CDR3 residues: CASSTGQDYGYTF. The DNA for the CDR3 is TGTGCCAGCTCAACGGGACAGGACTATGGCTACACCTTC.

The chain uses TRBV18 and TRBJ2-7; TRBD1 matches 8 bases. Germline V gene sequence: CDR1 KGHSH, CDR2 LQKENI. This CDR3 has 15 amino acids. Trimming at V came to 1 base and at J to 2 bases, leaving 4 bases not matched to a gene. CDR3 sequence reads: CASSPRRDRTYEQYF. Here the CDR3 DNA reads TGTGCCAGCTCACCACGCCGGGACAGGACCTACGAGCAGTACTTC.

The chain uses TRBV15 and TRBJ2-7, with TRBD2 matching over 15 bases. Germline lookup yields CDR1 LNHNV and CDR2 YYDKDF (reference sequence). The CDR3 extends over 21 amino acids. V trimming: 2 bases; J trimming: 4 bases; junction bases outside the gene matches: 18. The CDR3 reads CATSRPLGRTSGRVTVYEQYF. DNA of the CDR3: TGTGCCACCAGCAGACCTTTAGGACGGACTAGCGGGAGGGTCACAGTATACGAGCAGTACTTC.

The J gene is TRBJ2-7, the V gene TRBV28; 9 bases agree with TRBD1. Germline-derived CDR1 and CDR2 are MDHEN and SYDVKM. The CDR3 totals 13 residues. After removal of 8 bases from V and 2 bases from J, the junction contained 4 bases not matched to a gene. DNA of the CDR3: TGTGCCAGCGACAGGGGGGGGGCCTACGAGCAGTACTTC. This sequence encodes CASDRGGAYEQYF.

The chain is built from TRBV6-2 or TRBV6-3 and TRBJ1-2, with TRBD1 matching 7 bases. V was pared by 6 bases and J by 8 bases, with 12 bases of the junction left unmatched. CDR1 and CDR2 from the germline V gene are MNHEY and SVGEGT. CDR3 length: 14 residues. CDR3 in DNA: TGTGCCAGCAGCCGCCCGGACAGGCTGATGGGCTACACCTTC. This gives the protein CASSRPDRLMGYTF.

This clone has a single count. CDR3 protein: CASSLGSGVAYEQYF. The CDR3 DNA follows: TGTGCCAGCAGCTTAGGGTCGGGGGTTGCCTACGAGCAGTACTTC. The chain combines TRBV7-2 with TRBJ2-7, with D possibly matching TRBD2 (6 bases). This CDR3 spans 15 amino acids. Germline CDR1 reads SGHTA; CDR2 reads FQGNSA. With 1 base removed from V and 2 bases from J, the gap between germline ends came to 12 bases.

This chain connects TRBV19 to TRBJ2-7; 8 bases agree with TRBD1. Trimming removed 6 bases from V and 6 bases from J; junction bases left unmatched: 10. The germline CDR1 and CDR2 sequences are LNHDA and SQIVND (reference sequence). CDR3 length: 14 residues. The CDR3 region is CASSQGASRPEQYV. The CDR3 DNA sequence: TGTGCCAGTAGCCAGGGGGCATCTAGACCCGAGCAGTACGTC.

The chain couples TRBV5-5 to TRBJ1-2; D is possibly TRBD1 (5 bases). Germline V gene data show CDR1 as SGHKS and CDR2 as YYEKEE (reference sequence). V was cut by 4 bases and J by 0 bases, with 7 bases left in between. The CDR3 loop spans 13 amino acids. DNA of the CDR3: TGTGCCAGCAGCGCAGGGTCTAACTATGGCTACACCTTC. Its protein is CASSAGSNYGYTF.

In DNA form, the CDR3 reads TGTGCCAGCAGGTACAGGTTCCAGCCCCAGCATTTT. Encoded protein: CASRYRFQPQHF. The chain joins TRBV12-3 or TRBV12-4 to TRBJ1-5; the D gene is possibly TRBD1 (5 bases). Trimming pared 6 bases from V and 7 bases from J, leaving 10 bases between. The CDR3 has 12 residues.

This clone has a handful of counts. This chain uses TRBV19 with TRBJ2-1, with TRBD2 identical over 12 bases. CDR3 length equals 16 residues. Unmatched junction bases numbered 8, after V lost 6 bases and J lost 5 bases. Germline lookup yields CDR1 LNHDA and CDR2 SQIVND (reference sequence). The DNA for the CDR3 is TGTGCCAGTAGAGGCCGCACTAGCGGGGGGAACAATGAGCAGTTCTTC. This encodes CASRGRTSGGNNEQFF. Full variable domain (remainder filled in from reference TRBV19 and TRBJ2-1): DGGITQSPKYLFRKEGQNVTLSCEQNLNHDAMYWYRQDPGQGLRLIYYSQIVNDFQKGDIAEGYSVSREKKESFPLTVTSAQKNPTAFYLCASRGRTSGGNNEQFFGPGTRLTVL.

In this sample, this clone turned up once. The chain recombines TRBV10-3 with TRBJ1-2; 8 nucleotides align to TRBD1. The ends lost 10 bases at V and 5 bases at J; junction bases unmatched: 9. CDR1 is ENHRY, CDR2 SYGVKD, per germline. The CDR3 loop spans 13 amino acids. CDR3: CATWDRTGYGYTF. The CDR3 DNA follows: TGTGCCACGTGGGACAGGACGGGATATGGCTACACCTTC.

This sequence joins TRBV5-8 and TRBJ2-3; 11 bases fit TRBD1. Germline loops: CDR1 SGHTS, CDR2 YDEGEE. Losses at the gene ends were 4 bases for V and 0 bases for J; bases not matched to a gene: 4. The CDR3 is made up of 16 amino acids. DNA of the CDR3: TGTGCCAGCAGCGTCGGACAGGGGGCTAGCACAGATACGCAGTATTTT. Amino acids: CASSVGQGASTDTQYF.